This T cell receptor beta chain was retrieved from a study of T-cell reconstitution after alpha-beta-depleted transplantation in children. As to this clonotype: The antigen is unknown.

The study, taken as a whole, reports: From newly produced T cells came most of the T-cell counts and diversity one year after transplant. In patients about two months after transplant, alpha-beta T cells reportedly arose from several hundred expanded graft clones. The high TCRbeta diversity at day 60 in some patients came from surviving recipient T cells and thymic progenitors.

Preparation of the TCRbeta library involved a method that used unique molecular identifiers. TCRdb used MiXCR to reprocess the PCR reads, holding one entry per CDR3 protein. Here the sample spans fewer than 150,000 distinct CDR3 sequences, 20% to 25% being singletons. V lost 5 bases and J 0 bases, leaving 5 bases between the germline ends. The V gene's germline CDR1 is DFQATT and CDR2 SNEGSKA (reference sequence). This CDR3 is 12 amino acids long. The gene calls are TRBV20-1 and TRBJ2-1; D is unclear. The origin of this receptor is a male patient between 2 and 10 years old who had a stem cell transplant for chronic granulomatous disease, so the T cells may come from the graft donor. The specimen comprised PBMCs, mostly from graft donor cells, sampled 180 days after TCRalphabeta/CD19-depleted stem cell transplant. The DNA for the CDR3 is TGCAGTGCTTTGACCTCCTACAATGAGCAGTTCTTC. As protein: CSALTSYNEQFF.